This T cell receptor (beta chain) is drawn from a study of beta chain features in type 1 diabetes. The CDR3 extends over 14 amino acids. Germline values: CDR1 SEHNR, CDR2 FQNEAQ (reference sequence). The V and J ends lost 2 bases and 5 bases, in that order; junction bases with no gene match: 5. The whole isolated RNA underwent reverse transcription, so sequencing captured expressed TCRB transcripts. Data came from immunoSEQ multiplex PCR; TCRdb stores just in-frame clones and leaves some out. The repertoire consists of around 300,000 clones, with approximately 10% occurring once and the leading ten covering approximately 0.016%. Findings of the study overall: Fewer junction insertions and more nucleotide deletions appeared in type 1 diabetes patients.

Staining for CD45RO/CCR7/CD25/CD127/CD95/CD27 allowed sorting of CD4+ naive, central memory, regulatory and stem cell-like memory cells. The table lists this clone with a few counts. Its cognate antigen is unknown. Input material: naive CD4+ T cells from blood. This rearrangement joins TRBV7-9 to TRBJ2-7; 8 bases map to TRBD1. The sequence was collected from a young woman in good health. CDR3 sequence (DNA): TGTGCCAGCAGCTTACAGGGGGCGAAGGACGAGCAGTACTTC. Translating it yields CASSLQGAKDEQYF.